The text below deals with one T cell receptor (beta chain). Its antigen is not identified. This sample is drawn from a study of T cell responses to AZD1222 COVID-19 vaccine. Overall study results and limits: Within unmutated variant regions lay the reported targets of nearly half of spike-specific TCRs. A mostly white British donor set with more females was recruited, and clonal diversity was possibly underestimated.

This table comes from immunoSEQ multiplex PCR, and its TCRdb copy is limited to in-frame clones, with some not included. The top ten hold roughly 25% of the sample, which has under 200,000 clones, 88% seen once. From germline, CDR1 is LNHDA and CDR2 SQIVND (reference sequence). The CDR3 has 15 amino acids. Trimming removed 4 bases from V and 6 bases from J; junction bases left unmatched: 5. Sequenced material: peripheral blood, taken 28 days after the second AZD1222 dose. The rearrangement links TRBV19 to TRBJ2-5, with 13 bases matching TRBD2. This TCR was recovered from an adult who received the AZD1222 COVID-19 vaccine. Here the CDR3 DNA reads TGTGCCAGTAGTAAGGGGACTAGCGGGATAAAGACCCAGTACTTC. The encoded protein is CASSKGTSGIKTQYF.